One and the same sample provided the 29 T cell receptor beta chains below, sequenced in a study of blood T cells in healthy people across ages. Next came a second PCR, run for about 6 to 11 cycles, which used a sample-barcoded 5' primer along with a J-beta primer mix. One entry per CDR3 protein results from TCRdb running MiXCR on the 5' RACE reads. Of roughly 700,000 distinct CDR3 sequences in the sample, over 45% were seen once. The source material was blood. These receptors were taken from a woman in her fifties or sixties in good health.

This clonotype was observed a few times. The rearrangement joins TRBV24-1 to TRBJ2-7; D not resolved. Trimming removed 5 bases from V and 0 bases from J, with 7 bases in between. The CDR3 covers 13 residues. Germline CDR1 and CDR2: KGHDR and SFDVKD. CDR3 sequence: CATSGRNSYEQYF. In DNA, the CDR3 is TGTGCCACCAGTGGCAGAAACTCCTACGAGCAGTACTTC.

V usage is TRBV29-1 and J usage is TRBJ2-1; TRBD2 matches at 11 bases. The junction had 2 bases not matched to a gene; V was cut back by 1 base and J by 0 bases. The CDR3 is made up of 16 amino acids. Per germline, CDR1 SQVTM and CDR2 ANQGSEA. The CDR3 nucleotides are TGCAGCGTTGAAGGACTAGCGGGACTCTCCTACAATGAGCAGTTCTTC. Translation gives CSVEGLAGLSYNEQFF.

Concerning this clonotype: With a much larger clone just one base away, this may be a read error. V is TRBV9 and J is TRBJ1-2; TRBD1 aligns across 8 bases. Germline lookup yields CDR1 SGDLS and CDR2 YYNGEE. The CDR3 has 14 residues. The CDR3, as DNA: TGTGCCTGCAGCAACGACAGGGGAGCTCGCGGCTACACCTTC. Encoded protein: CACSNDRGARGYTF.

This clonotype was seen many times. This chain links TRBV3-1 with TRBJ2-3, with D perhaps TRBD1 (5 bases). The V gene's germline CDR1 is LGHDT and CDR2 YNNKEL (reference sequence). V was shortened by 4 bases and J by 7 bases, with 21 bases between the two germline ends. The CDR3 has 16 residues. The CDR3 region is CASSPKTAGQSNTQYF. In nucleotides, the CDR3 is TGTGCCAGCAGCCCCAAGACAGCAGGACAATCAAATACGCAGTATTTT.

This clonotype was seen a few times. The genes are TRBV3-1 and TRBJ2-4; D is uncertain. V dropped 1 base and J dropped 0 bases, with 4 bases sitting between them. Germline CDR1 and CDR2: LGHDT and YNNKEL (reference sequence). The CDR3 sequence is 14 residues long. The CDR3 region has the DNA TGTGCCAGCAGCCAAGCAGAAGCCAAAAACATTCAGTACTTC. This gives the protein CASSQAEAKNIQYF.

The table lists this clonotype with a few counts. The chain is built from TRBV9 and TRBJ1-2; no clear D. Trimming stripped 3 bases from V and 1 base from J, with 10 bases between. Germline CDR1 is SGDLS and CDR2 is YYNGEE. The CDR3 length is 14 residues. For the CDR3, the DNA is TGTGCCAGCAGCGCTATGGAGGGTAACTATGGCTACACCTTC. Translated: CASSAMEGNYGYTF.

Comment on this clonotype: With a much larger clone just one base away, this may be a read error. The chain employs TRBV3-1 and TRBJ1-4; no reliable D call. The CDR3 covers 12 residues. The V gene lost 4 bases and the J gene lost 7 bases, with 7 bases spanning the gap. CDR1 LGHDT and CDR2 YNNKEL come from the germline V gene (reference sequence). CDR3 region: CASSRSGEKLFF. CDR3 in DNA: TGTGCCAGCAGCCGAAGTGGTGAAAAACTGTTTTTT.

This chain connects TRBV9 to TRBJ1-2; 9 bases line up with TRBD1. J gave up 4 bases and V 0 bases, and 4 bases lay outside the gene matches. There are 15 residues in the CDR3. The germline V gene has CDR1 SGDLS and CDR2 YYNGEE. CDR3 sequence (DNA): TGTGCCAGCAGCGTAGCCCCGGGACAGGGCTATGGCTACACCTTC. Its protein is CASSVAPGQGYGYTF.

This chain joins TRBV5-5 and TRBJ2-5; the D call may be TRBD1 or TRBD2 (7 bases each). The CDR3 extends over 15 amino acids. With 4 bases removed from V and 4 bases from J, the gap between germline ends came to 17 bases. Germline assignment: CDR1 SGHKS and CDR2 YYEKEE (reference sequence). The chain's CDR3 is CASSRTTGEGETQYF. In DNA, the CDR3 is TGTGCCAGCAGCAGAACCACAGGGGAGGGAGAGACCCAGTACTTC.

This clonotype was detected only a few times. This chain links TRBV7-9 with TRBJ2-7; D gene ambiguous. Trimming cost V 4 bases and J 6 bases, with 10 bases left between them. Germline CDR1 SEHNR, CDR2 FQNEAQ (reference sequence). CDR3 length: 12 amino acids. The CDR3 spells CASSSLLGEQYF. CDR3 sequence (DNA): TGTGCCAGCAGCTCCCTATTAGGCGAGCAGTACTTC.

The chain employs TRBV24-1 and TRBJ2-7; 11 positions agree with TRBD2. Germline-derived CDR1 and CDR2 are KGHDR and SFDVKD. V shed 5 bases and J 6 bases; nucleotides not matched to a gene: 2. The CDR3 spans 13 residues. CDR3 protein: CATSVLAGGEQYF. CDR3 in DNA: TGTGCCACCAGTGTTCTAGCGGGAGGCGAGCAGTACTTC.

This clonotype was detected once. The chain is built from TRBV9 and TRBJ2-7; 9 nucleotides align to TRBD2. The ends lost 3 bases at V and 4 bases at J; junction bases unmatched: 8. The CDR3 is 15 amino acids. Germline V gene lookup returns CDR1 SGDLS and CDR2 YYNGEE. In DNA, the CDR3 is TGTGCCAGCAGCGGTCAAGCGGGAGGAGGGTACGAGCAGTACTTC. Translating gives CASSGQAGGGYEQYF. The variable domain in full, with the rest retrieved from reference TRBV9 and TRBJ2-7, is DSGVTQTPKHLITATGQRVTLRCSPRSGDLSVYWYQQSLDQGLQFLIQYYNGEERAKGNILERFSAQQFPDLHSELNLSSLELGDSALYFCASSGQAGGGYEQYFGPGTRLTVT.

V and J are TRBV20-1 and TRBJ2-7; 7 positions match TRBD1. CDR1 is DFQATT, CDR2 SNEGSKA, per germline (reference sequence). Trimming removed 6 bases from V and 4 bases from J; junction bases left unmatched: 9. This CDR3 is built from 13 residues. In DNA form, the CDR3 reads TGCAGTGCAACAGACAGGGTCTTATACGAGCAGTACTTC. It specifies CSATDRVLYEQYF.

This clonotype was counted between two and nine times. The chain combines TRBV12-3 or TRBV12-4 with TRBJ2-7; 8 bases align to TRBD2. The CDR3 extends over 16 amino acids. V gave up 0 bases and J gave up 3 bases; unmatched junction bases: 7. In DNA, the CDR3 is TGTGCCAGCAGTTTAGCGGGTGAAGCGGGGGTCTACGAGCAGTACTTC. It yields the protein CASSLAGEAGVYEQYF.

The chain combines TRBV5-8 with TRBJ1-2, with D unresolved. Germline CDR1 SGHTS, CDR2 YDEGEE. Trimming removed 4 bases from V and 8 bases from J, with 15 bases in between. CDR3 size: 13 residues. The CDR3: CASSPALSLGYTF. For the CDR3, the DNA is TGTGCCAGCAGCCCAGCTTTGAGTTTGGGCTACACCTTC.

This clonotype was recorded a few times. The chain has TRBV10-3 and TRBJ1-2; perhaps TRBD1 as D (5 bases). The CDR3 length is 14 residues. Trimming stripped 4 bases from V and 8 bases from J, with 17 bases between. CDR1 is ENHRY and CDR2 is SYGVKD in the germline V gene. CDR3 amino acids: CAISATGQRGGYTF. In nucleotides, the CDR3 is TGTGCCATCAGTGCAACAGGCCAACGCGGGGGCTACACCTTC.

For this clonotype: Compared with germline, one end of the junction differs, possibly owing to a read error. This chain uses TRBV10-3 with TRBJ2-6; D unresolved. The CDR3 covers 15 residues. From germline, CDR1 is ENHRY and CDR2 SYGVKD. The CDR3 sequence is CAISGQISGTNVLTF. CDR3 in DNA: TGTGCCATCAGTGGCCAGATCTCTGGGACCAACGTCCTGACTTTC.

V and J are TRBV19 and TRBJ2-7; a weak D match, TRBD1 (6 bases). V gave up 4 bases and J gave up 4 bases, with 17 bases separating them. CDR3 length: 15 residues. Per the germline V gene, CDR1 is LNHDA and CDR2 is SQIVND (reference sequence). CDR3 sequence (DNA): TGTGCCAGTAGTACCCCTACCGGGACAAGGTACGAGCAGTACTTC. It yields the protein CASSTPTGTRYEQYF.

V gene TRBV6-6 combines with J gene TRBJ2-5; D possibly matches TRBD1 or TRBD2 (5 bases each). Trimming removed 6 bases at V and 0 bases at J, with 11 bases between. Germline assignment: CDR1 MNHNY and CDR2 SVGAGI (reference sequence). The CDR3 spans 14 residues. CDR3 nucleotide sequence: TGTGCCAGCAGCCGGGACGCCAACCAAGAGACCCAGTACTTC. Residues: CASSRDANQETQYF.

The J gene is TRBJ2-7, the V gene TRBV12-3 or TRBV12-4, with 10 positions matching TRBD2. J gave up 0 bases and V 6 bases, and 5 bases lay outside the gene matches. The CDR3 consists of 15 residues. This CDR3 reads CASRESSGSSYEQYF. CDR3 DNA sequence: TGTGCCAGCAGAGAATCTAGCGGGAGCTCCTACGAGCAGTACTTC.

The chain joins TRBV12-3 or TRBV12-4 to TRBJ2-3; 13 bases match TRBD2. Unmatched junction bases numbered 5, after V lost 6 bases and J lost 2 bases. CDR3 length equals 16 residues. The CDR3 is CASRKTSGRITDTQYF. In DNA, the CDR3 is TGTGCCAGCAGAAAGACTAGCGGGAGGATCACAGATACGCAGTATTTT.

The chain carries TRBV30 and TRBJ2-1; 7 nucleotides match TRBD1. This CDR3 spans 13 amino acids. Trimming took 7 bases from V and 3 from J; bases not matched to a gene: 6. Germline V CDR1 and CDR2: GTSNPN, SVGIG (reference sequence). CDR3 amino acids: CALSGQNYNEQFF. The CDR3 DNA follows: TGTGCCTTGTCGGGACAGAACTACAATGAGCAGTTCTTC.

The chain carries TRBV5-1 and TRBJ2-5; the match to TRBD2 covers 8 bases. CDR1 is SGHRS and CDR2 is YFSETQ in the germline V gene. The CDR3 is 17 residues long. V gave up 3 bases and J gave up 4 bases; unmatched junction bases: 14. Here the CDR3 DNA reads TGCGCCAGCAGCTCGGGGCTAGCGGGTATCGGTCGAGAGACCCAGTACTTC. Its translation is CASSSGLAGIGRETQYF.

V is TRBV9 and J is TRBJ1-1, with a possible D match to TRBD1 (6 bases). The V gene's germline CDR1 is SGDLS and CDR2 YYNGEE. This CDR3 comprises 13 residues. V lost 5 bases and J 7 bases, leaving 15 bases between the germline ends. CDR3 sequence: CASRPTPDSEAFF. In nucleotides, the CDR3 is TGTGCCAGCAGACCCACACCGGACAGTGAAGCTTTCTTT.

This chain uses TRBV5-1 with TRBJ1-1; D remains ambiguous. The V and J ends lost 6 bases and 0 bases respectively, with 15 bases between them. The germline CDR1 and CDR2 sequences are SGHRS and YFSETQ. The CDR3 sequence is 15 residues long. The CDR3 sequence: CASTEPGTMNTEAFF. CDR3 nucleotide sequence: TGCGCCAGCACCGAACCGGGAACGATGAACACTGAAGCTTTCTTT.

The CDR3 is CSASDSASLYEQYF. The CDR3 DNA reads as TGCAGTGCTTCGGACAGCGCTAGTCTCTACGAGCAGTACTTC. The rearrangement joins TRBV20-1 to TRBJ2-7, with D possibly being TRBD1 (6 bases). CDR1 is DFQATT and CDR2 is SNEGSKA in the germline V gene (reference sequence). The CDR3 consists of 14 residues. V lost 5 bases and J lost 3, with 17 bases in between.

This clonotype was found a few times. The J gene is TRBJ1-2, the V gene TRBV28; possibly TRBD1 for D (5 bases). CDR1 is MDHEN, CDR2 SYDVKM, per germline. The germline V and J ends were trimmed by 8 bases and 0 bases, with 10 bases remaining between them. The CDR3 sequence is 13 residues long. CDR3: CASRDPSNYGYTF. Written as DNA, the CDR3 is TGTGCCAGCCGGGACCCATCTAACTATGGCTACACCTTC.

With regard to this clonotype: This CDR3 fails to terminate in the conserved phenylalanine or tryptophan, so it likely reflects a read error. V usage is TRBV20-1 and J usage is TRBJ2-5; D call uncertain. The end of the DNA fits TRBJ2-7 better, so the J call may be wrong. The CDR3 length is 12 residues. Germline values: CDR1 DFQATT, CDR2 SNEGSKA (reference sequence). The DNA of the CDR3 is TGCAGTGCTAGAGATCTGGGTTACGAGCAGTACTTA. Protein sequence: CSARDLGYEQYL.

The V and J genes are TRBV7-6 and TRBJ1-1; 7 bases fit TRBD1. The V segment lost 5 bases and the J segment 11 bases; nucleotides outside the gene matches: 8. CDR1 is SGHVS, CDR2 FNYEAQ, per germline. The CDR3 totals 12 residues. The CDR3 protein is CASSGYRGIAFF. The CDR3 nucleotides read TGTGCCAGCAGCGGATACAGGGGAATTGCTTTCTTT.